These T cell receptor beta chains were read from a single sample in a study of T cells in Graves' hyperthyroidism and ophthalmopathy. Via MiXCR, TCRdb re-called the multiplex PCR reads, giving one row per CDR3 protein. The data show roughly 400,000 distinct CDR3 sequences, with 11% to 15% seen just once and around 30% held by the top ten. The sequencing input was blood. These receptors were obtained from a man in his fifties with Graves' ophthalmopathy. Both conserved end residues are part of each CDR3. Each record gives: D gene, clone size, V gene, J gene, CDR3 DNA, CDR3 protein. A D gene is named only where the DNA matches it firmly. Clone size, where shown, is once, few, many, or a class for clones that have expanded.

D gene: -
clone size: many
V gene: TRBV7-6
J gene: TRBJ2-5
CDR3 DNA: TGTGCCAGCAGCCGGGACCTGGGGACCCAGTACTTC
CDR3 protein: CASSRDLGTQYF

D gene: TRBD2
clone size: -
V gene: TRBV27
J gene: TRBJ2-4
CDR3 DNA: TGTGCCAGCAGTAGCGGGAGAGGGGGGGCCAAAAACATTCAGTACTTC
CDR3 protein: CASSSGRGGAKNIQYF

D gene: TRBD1
clone size: -
V gene: TRBV6-2/TRBV6-3
J gene: TRBJ1-2
CDR3 DNA: TGTGCCAGCAGTTACTCGACAGGGATTGGCTACACCTTC
CDR3 protein: CASSYSTGIGYTF

D gene: TRBD1
clone size: few
V gene: TRBV29-1
J gene: TRBJ1-3
CDR3 DNA: TGCAGCGCCACAGGGGGTGCCTTGGACACCATATATTTT
CDR3 protein: CSATGGALDTIYF

D gene: -
clone size: many
V gene: TRBV4-1
J gene: TRBJ1-5
CDR3 DNA: TGCGCCAGCAGCCAAGGGCTGGGTGACCAGCCCCAGCATTTT
CDR3 protein: CASSQGLGDQPQHF

D gene: TRBD2
clone size: many
V gene: TRBV5-1
J gene: TRBJ2-7
CDR3 DNA: TGCGCCAGCAGTGCTAGCGGATCCTACGAGCAGTCCTTC
CDR3 protein: CASSASGSYEQSF

D gene: -
clone size: many
V gene: TRBV18
J gene: TRBJ2-5
CDR3 DNA: TGTGCCAGCTCACCCGGCAACAGACAAGAGACCCAGTACTTC
CDR3 protein: CASSPGNRQETQYF

D gene: -
clone size: -
V gene: TRBV10-1
J gene: TRBJ2-2
CDR3 DNA: TGCGCCAGCAGTGCGAGCTACACCGGGGAGCTGTTTTTT
CDR3 protein: CASSASYTGELFF

D gene: -
clone size: many
V gene: TRBV30
J gene: TRBJ1-2
CDR3 DNA: TGTGCCTGGAGTTCCCGTGACTATGGCTACACCTTC
CDR3 protein: CAWSSRDYGYTF

D gene: -
clone size: many
V gene: TRBV6-1
J gene: TRBJ1-2
CDR3 DNA: TGTGCCAGCAGCTGGACCGGGTATGGCTACACCTTC
CDR3 protein: CASSWTGYGYTF

D gene: TRBD2
clone size: -
V gene: TRBV11-3
J gene: TRBJ2-2
CDR3 DNA: TGTGCCAGCAGCCATCGGCTAGCGGGAGTCTCCGGGGAGCTGTTTTTT
CDR3 protein: CASSHRLAGVSGELFF

D gene: TRBD1
clone size: many
V gene: TRBV5-1
J gene: TRBJ2-1
CDR3 DNA: TGCGCCAGCCGTACCGGGACAGGGAGCTACAATGAGCAGTTCTTC
CDR3 protein: CASRTGTGSYNEQFF

D gene: TRBD2
clone size: few
V gene: TRBV15
J gene: TRBJ2-5
CDR3 DNA: TGTGCCACCAGCAGAGATAGGTCCGGGGGGGAGACCCAGTACTTC
CDR3 protein: CATSRDRSGGETQYF

D gene: TRBD1
clone size: many
V gene: TRBV28
J gene: TRBJ2-1
CDR3 DNA: TGTGCCAGCAGTTTGAGGGGACAGACTAATGAGCAGTTCTTC
CDR3 protein: CASSLRGQTNEQFF

D gene: -
clone size: many
V gene: TRBV5-1
J gene: TRBJ1-2
CDR3 DNA: TGCGCCAGCAGCTTGCAGGCCGACTATGGCTACACCTTC
CDR3 protein: CASSLQADYGYTF

D gene: -
clone size: many
V gene: TRBV20-1
J gene: TRBJ2-3
CDR3 DNA: TGCAGTGCTAGACTCCTAAGGGACACAGATACGCAGTATTTT
CDR3 protein: CSARLLRDTDTQYF

D gene: TRBD1
clone size: -
V gene: TRBV7-9
J gene: TRBJ2-2
CDR3 DNA: TGTGCCAGCAGCCTACGACAGGGGACCACAACCGGGGAGCTGTTTTTT
CDR3 protein: CASSLRQGTTTGELFF

D gene: TRBD2
clone size: -
V gene: TRBV20-1
J gene: TRBJ2-7
CDR3 DNA: TGCAGTGCTAGAGTAAGCGGGAGGGCCACGTACGAGCAGTACTTC
CDR3 protein: CSARVSGRATYEQYF

D gene: -
clone size: -
V gene: TRBV24-1
J gene: TRBJ2-1
CDR3 DNA: TGTGCCACCAGTGTCGCCGGGGCGGACGAGCAGTTCTTC
CDR3 protein: CATSVAGADEQFF

D gene: TRBD2
clone size: few
V gene: TRBV5-1
J gene: TRBJ2-1
CDR3 DNA: TGCGCCAGCAGCTTGGTACTAGCGGGAGTAGGGAGCTCCTACAATGAGCAGTTCTTC
CDR3 protein: CASSLVLAGVGSSYNEQFF

D gene: TRBD2
clone size: few
V gene: TRBV7-9
J gene: TRBJ2-6
CDR3 DNA: TGTGCCAGCAGGTCGGGGGAGGGCACTGGGGCCAACGTCCTGACTTTC
CDR3 protein: CASRSGEGTGANVLTF

D gene: TRBD1
clone size: many
V gene: TRBV30
J gene: TRBJ2-2
CDR3 DNA: TGTGCCTGGAGATCCCCAGGGGGCGCTGGGGTCGGGGAGCTGTTTTTT
CDR3 protein: CAWRSPGGAGVGELFF

D gene: -
clone size: few
V gene: TRBV28
J gene: TRBJ2-1
CDR3 DNA: TGTGCCAGCATGCCAAGCCTCTACAATGAGCAGTTCTTC
CDR3 protein: CASMPSLYNEQFF

D gene: -
clone size: few
V gene: TRBV30
J gene: TRBJ1-3
CDR3 DNA: TGTGCCTACCAGGGGAAACGAAACACCATATATTTT
CDR3 protein: CAYQGKRNTIYF

D gene: -
clone size: few
V gene: TRBV20-1
J gene: TRBJ2-6
CDR3 DNA: TGCAGTGCTAGATCGCAGGGCACCTATGGGGCCAACGTCCTGACTTTC
CDR3 protein: CSARSQGTYGANVLTF

D gene: TRBD1
clone size: many
V gene: TRBV2
J gene: TRBJ1-4
CDR3 DNA: TGTGCCATCAAGGGGGCATTGGATGAAAAACTGTTTTTT
CDR3 protein: CAIKGALDEKLFF

D gene: -
clone size: few
V gene: TRBV5-1
J gene: TRBJ2-5
CDR3 DNA: TGCGCCAGCAGCTTGGCCGGGCGGGGCTCGACCCAGTACTTC
CDR3 protein: CASSLAGRGSTQYF

D gene: -
clone size: many
V gene: TRBV18
J gene: TRBJ2-3
CDR3 DNA: TGTGCCAGCTCACCCGAATACGGATTAGATACGCAGTATTTT
CDR3 protein: CASSPEYGLDTQYF

D gene: -
clone size: many
V gene: TRBV28
J gene: TRBJ2-7
CDR3 DNA: TGTGCCACAAGGGGCAGCACCTACGAGCAGTACTTC
CDR3 protein: CATRGSTYEQYF

D gene: TRBD2
clone size: few
V gene: TRBV9
J gene: TRBJ2-3
CDR3 DNA: TGTGCCAGCAGCGTTATAGCGGGAGCGGGTACAGATACGCAGTATTTT
CDR3 protein: CASSVIAGAGTDTQYF

D gene: TRBD1
clone size: many
V gene: TRBV11-2
J gene: TRBJ2-5
CDR3 DNA: TGTGCCAGCACCTATACAGGGGGTGAGACCCAGTACTTC
CDR3 protein: CASTYTGGETQYF

D gene: -
clone size: few
V gene: TRBV4-1
J gene: TRBJ2-6
CDR3 DNA: TGCGCCAGCAGCCAAGATGTGCCTCGTGCGGGCGCTGGGGCCAACGTCCTGACTTTC
CDR3 protein: CASSQDVPRAGAGANVLTF

D gene: -
clone size: -
V gene: TRBV25-1
J gene: TRBJ1-1
CDR3 DNA: TGTGCCAGCAGTGATCGGGTCCAAAGGGGTGAAGCTTTCTTT
CDR3 protein: CASSDRVQRGEAFF

D gene: TRBD1
clone size: -
V gene: TRBV28
J gene: TRBJ1-3
CDR3 DNA: TGTGCCAGCAGTTACTCGCTTCAGGGGGCGGGAGGAAACACCATATATTTT
CDR3 protein: CASSYSLQGAGGNTIYF

D gene: TRBD1
clone size: few
V gene: TRBV6-5
J gene: TRBJ1-6
CDR3 DNA: TGTGCCAGCAGTTACGACAGGGGGTATGGTAATTCACCCCTCCACTTT
CDR3 protein: CASSYDRGYGNSPLHF

D gene: -
clone size: many
V gene: TRBV12-3/TRBV12-4
J gene: TRBJ2-2
CDR3 DNA: TGTGCCAGCAGTTTCGGTTACACCGGGGAGCTGTTTTTT
CDR3 protein: CASSFGYTGELFF

D gene: -
clone size: many
V gene: TRBV28
J gene: TRBJ1-5
CDR3 DNA: TGTGCCAGCAGTCCATACCCGAATCAGCCCCAGCATTTT
CDR3 protein: CASSPYPNQPQHF

D gene: -
clone size: once
V gene: TRBV5-4
J gene: TRBJ2-2
CDR3 DNA: TGTGCCAGCAGCCAGGCAGCAGGGTCCTACGCGGACGAAATCGAGGTAACCGGGGAGCTGTTTTTT
CDR3 protein: CASSQAAGSYADEIEVTGELFF

D gene: TRBD2
clone size: many
V gene: TRBV11-3
J gene: TRBJ2-1
CDR3 DNA: TGTGCCAGCAGCCTGGGGGGGAGAACCTCCTACAATGAGCAGTTCTTC
CDR3 protein: CASSLGGRTSYNEQFF

D gene: TRBD1
clone size: many
V gene: TRBV29-1
J gene: TRBJ1-2
CDR3 DNA: TGCAGCGTCGGGCAACCGGGACAGAAGAACTATGGCTACACCTTC
CDR3 protein: CSVGQPGQKNYGYTF

D gene: -
clone size: many
V gene: TRBV20-1
J gene: TRBJ2-7
CDR3 DNA: TGCAGTGCCCAGAGGTTACTCGAGCAGTACTTC
CDR3 protein: CSAQRLLEQYF

D gene: TRBD2
clone size: -
V gene: TRBV20-1
J gene: TRBJ2-2
CDR3 DNA: TGCAGTGCTGGGGGACTAGCGGGAGGGCCCGGGGAGCTGTTTTTT
CDR3 protein: CSAGGLAGGPGELFF

D gene: -
clone size: many
V gene: TRBV7-9
J gene: TRBJ1-5
CDR3 DNA: TGTGCCAGCAGCTTGGCGGGGGAACCCCAGCCCCAGCATTTT
CDR3 protein: CASSLAGEPQPQHF

D gene: -
clone size: many
V gene: TRBV7-8
J gene: TRBJ1-6
CDR3 DNA: TGTGCCAGCAGCTTTGGACCAAGATTATCTGATTCACCCCTCCACTTT
CDR3 protein: CASSFGPRLSDSPLHF

D gene: -
clone size: many
V gene: TRBV20-1
J gene: TRBJ2-3
CDR3 DNA: TGCAGTGCAGCCACCGGACATCGGACGCAGTATTTT
CDR3 protein: CSAATGHRTQYF

D gene: -
clone size: many
V gene: TRBV28
J gene: TRBJ2-1
CDR3 DNA: TGTGCCAGCACCCTTGGGTGGAACTACAATGAGCAGTTCTTC
CDR3 protein: CASTLGWNYNEQFF

D gene: -
clone size: few
V gene: TRBV19
J gene: TRBJ2-3
CDR3 DNA: TGTGCCAGTAGTGAATCCAAGGGAGTGCAGTATTTT
CDR3 protein: CASSESKGVQYF

D gene: TRBD1
clone size: -
V gene: TRBV12-3/TRBV12-4
J gene: TRBJ1-2
CDR3 DNA: TGTGCCAGCGGGAAAAAACAGGGGGCTAGCTACACCTTC
CDR3 protein: CASGKKQGASYTF

D gene: -
clone size: many
V gene: TRBV27
J gene: TRBJ1-3
CDR3 DNA: TGTGCCAGCAGTTTAACGGCAGGAAACACCATATATTTT
CDR3 protein: CASSLTAGNTIYF

D gene: TRBD1
clone size: many
V gene: TRBV12-3/TRBV12-4
J gene: TRBJ2-3
CDR3 DNA: TGTGCCAGTAATGGACAGGAGAGCACAGATACGCAGTATTTT
CDR3 protein: CASNGQESTDTQYF

D gene: -
clone size: -
V gene: TRBV5-1
J gene: TRBJ2-7
CDR3 DNA: TGCGCCAGCAGCTTGGGGGCAGGGGCCTTGTTCGAGCAGTACTTC
CDR3 protein: CASSLGAGALFEQYF

D gene: -
clone size: many
V gene: TRBV20-1
J gene: TRBJ2-7
CDR3 DNA: TGCAGTGCTAGACTAGGAGTAGCGAGGTACGAGCAGTACTTC
CDR3 protein: CSARLGVARYEQYF

D gene: -
clone size: few
V gene: TRBV9
J gene: TRBJ2-5
CDR3 DNA: TGTGCCAGCAGCGTAGGGGATAACCGCAGGGAGACCCAGTACTTC
CDR3 protein: CASSVGDNRRETQYF

D gene: -
clone size: -
V gene: TRBV20-1
J gene: TRBJ2-7
CDR3 DNA: TGCAGTGCTAGTTCTTCCCGGGACGCGAACTACGAGCAGTACTTC
CDR3 protein: CSASSSRDANYEQYF

D gene: -
clone size: many
V gene: TRBV27
J gene: TRBJ1-5
CDR3 DNA: TGTGCCAGCAGCCTGAATACGGGGGGAAGTCAGCCCCAGCATTTT
CDR3 protein: CASSLNTGGSQPQHF

D gene: -
clone size: many
V gene: TRBV24-1
J gene: TRBJ2-5
CDR3 DNA: TGTGCCACCAGTGAGGGTGGGCTGGAGACCCAGTACTTC
CDR3 protein: CATSEGGLETQYF